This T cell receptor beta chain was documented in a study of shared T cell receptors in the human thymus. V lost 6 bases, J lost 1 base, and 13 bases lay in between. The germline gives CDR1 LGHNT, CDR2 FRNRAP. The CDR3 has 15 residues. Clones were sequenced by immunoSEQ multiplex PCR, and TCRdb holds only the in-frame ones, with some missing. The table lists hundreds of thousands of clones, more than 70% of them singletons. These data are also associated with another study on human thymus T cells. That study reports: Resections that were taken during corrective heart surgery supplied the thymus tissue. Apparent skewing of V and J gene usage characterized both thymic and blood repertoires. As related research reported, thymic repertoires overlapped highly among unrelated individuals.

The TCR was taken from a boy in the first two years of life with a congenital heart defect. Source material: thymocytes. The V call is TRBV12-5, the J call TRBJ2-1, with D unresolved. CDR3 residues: CASGGDTESYNEQFF. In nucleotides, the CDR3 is TGTGCTAGTGGGGGCGACACAGAATCCTACAATGAGCAGTTCTTC.